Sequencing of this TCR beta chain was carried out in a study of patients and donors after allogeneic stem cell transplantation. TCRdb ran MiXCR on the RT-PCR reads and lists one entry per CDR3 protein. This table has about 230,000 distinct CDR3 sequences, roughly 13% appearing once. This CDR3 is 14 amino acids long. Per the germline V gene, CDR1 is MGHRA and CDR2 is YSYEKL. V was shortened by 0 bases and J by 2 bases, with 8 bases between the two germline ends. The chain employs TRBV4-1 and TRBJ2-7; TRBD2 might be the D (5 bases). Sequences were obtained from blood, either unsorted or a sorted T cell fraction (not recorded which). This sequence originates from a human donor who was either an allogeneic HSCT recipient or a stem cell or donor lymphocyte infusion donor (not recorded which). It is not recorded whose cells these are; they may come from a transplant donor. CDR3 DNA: TGCGCCAGCAGCCAAGAGGAGAGGGCCTACGAGCAGTACTTC. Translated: CASSQEERAYEQYF.